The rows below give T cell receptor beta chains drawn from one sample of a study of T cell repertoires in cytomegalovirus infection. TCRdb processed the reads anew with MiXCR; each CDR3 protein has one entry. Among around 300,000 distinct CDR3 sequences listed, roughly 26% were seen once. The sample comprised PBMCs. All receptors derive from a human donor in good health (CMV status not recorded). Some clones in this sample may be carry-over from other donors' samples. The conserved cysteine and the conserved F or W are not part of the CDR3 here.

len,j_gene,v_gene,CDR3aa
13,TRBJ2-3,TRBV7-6,ASSPDRRITDTQY
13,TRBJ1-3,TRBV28,ASSLLLGFGNTIY
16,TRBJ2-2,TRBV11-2,ASSLMGQGYANTGELF
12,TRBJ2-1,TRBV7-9,ASSPNPNSNEQF
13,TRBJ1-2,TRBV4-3,ASSQEVQSNYGYT
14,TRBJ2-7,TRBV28,ASSHSSGTGPYEQY
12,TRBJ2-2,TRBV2,ASSMDSNTGELF
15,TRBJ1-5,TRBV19,ASKAGGGALGNQPQH
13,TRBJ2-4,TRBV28,ASSSEQLYKNIQY
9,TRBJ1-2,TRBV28,ASSPSFGYT
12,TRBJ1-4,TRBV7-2,ASSPGGVREKLF
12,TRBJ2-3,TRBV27,ASSLGTGADTQY
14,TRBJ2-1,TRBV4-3,ASSHPTSGPLHEQF
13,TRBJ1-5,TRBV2,ASSRQGPRVWPQH
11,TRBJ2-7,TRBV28,ASSSTGGAKPY
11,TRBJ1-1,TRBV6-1,ASRDGQNTEAF
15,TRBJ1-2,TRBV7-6,ASSWSGTGGANYGYT
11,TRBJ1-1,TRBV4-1,ASSQEYKTEAF
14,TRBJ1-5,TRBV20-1,SARTPWDRARQPQH
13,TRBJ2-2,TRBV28,ASSLRVANTGELF
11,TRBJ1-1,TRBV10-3,AIRGHPNTEAF
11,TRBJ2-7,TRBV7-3,ASSLGTEYEQY
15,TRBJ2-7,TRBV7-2,ASSLAFNAATSYEQY
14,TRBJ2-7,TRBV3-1,ASSQLTGQGAGEQY
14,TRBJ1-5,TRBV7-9,ASSSYPGRGRQPQH
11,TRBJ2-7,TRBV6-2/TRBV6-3,ASRGTSGDEQY
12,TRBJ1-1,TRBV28,ASSFLRQNTEAF
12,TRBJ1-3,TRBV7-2,ASSLRSAQNTIY
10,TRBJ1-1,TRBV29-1,SVEGTPTEAF
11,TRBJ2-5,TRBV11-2,ASRHLAPETQY
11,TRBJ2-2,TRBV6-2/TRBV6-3,ASGRTGTGELF
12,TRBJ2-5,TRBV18,ASSPNRRGETQY
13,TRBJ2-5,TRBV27,ASSLSFGGLETQY
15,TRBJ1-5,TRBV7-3,ASSSKSPTLGNQPQH
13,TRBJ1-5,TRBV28,ASKNLDRGNQPQH
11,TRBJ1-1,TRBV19,ATTTGGRTEAF
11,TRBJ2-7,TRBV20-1,SARSPISYEQY
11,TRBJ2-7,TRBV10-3,AISVGTGDEQY
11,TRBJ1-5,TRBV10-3,AATGRSNQPQH
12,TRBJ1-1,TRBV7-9,ASSSGQTNTEAF
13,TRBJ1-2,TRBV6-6,ASSYGELANYGYT
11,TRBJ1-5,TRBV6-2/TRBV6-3,ASMTGNNQPQH